This T cell receptor beta chain is from a study of blood T cell repertoires in COVID-19. The V end was cut by 3 bases, the J end by 2 bases, with 7 bases between. The CDR3 is 13 residues long. Germline values: CDR1 LNHDA, CDR2 SQIVND (reference sequence). This clone was seen only once. The repertoire was sequenced with immunoSEQ multiplex PCR; TCRdb's copy has only in-frame clones and lacks some. This sample has under 60,000 clones; about 87% occur once, and the top ten carry more than 6%. This clonotype was sampled from a woman between 55 and 75 years old with COVID-19, enrolled during active disease. The sequencing input was peripheral blood. The chain has TRBV19 and TRBJ1-1, with a possible D match to TRBD1 (6 bases). In nucleotides, the CDR3 is TGTGCCAGTAGTATGACAGGCAACACTGAAGCTTTCTTT. Its protein product is CASSMTGNTEAFF.